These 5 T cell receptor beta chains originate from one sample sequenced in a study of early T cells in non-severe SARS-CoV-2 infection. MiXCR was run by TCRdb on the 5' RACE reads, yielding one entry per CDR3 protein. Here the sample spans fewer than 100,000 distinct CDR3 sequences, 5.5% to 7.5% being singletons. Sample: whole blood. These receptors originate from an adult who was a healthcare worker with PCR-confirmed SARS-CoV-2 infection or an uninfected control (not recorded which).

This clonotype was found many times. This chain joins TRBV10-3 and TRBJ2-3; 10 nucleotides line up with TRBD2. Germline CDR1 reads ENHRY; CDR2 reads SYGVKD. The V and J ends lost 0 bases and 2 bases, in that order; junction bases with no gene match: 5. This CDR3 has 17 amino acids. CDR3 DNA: TGTGCCATCAGTGAGTCGGCTAGCGGGGGAACCACAGATACGCAGTATTTT. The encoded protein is CAISESASGGTTDTQYF.

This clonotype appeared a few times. This CDR3 reads CASSAQGSGNTIYF. CDR3 coding DNA: TGTGCCAGCAGCGCACAGGGCTCTGGAAACACCATATATTTT. The V call is TRBV5-6, the J call TRBJ1-3, with D possibly matching TRBD1 (6 bases). This CDR3 has 14 amino acids. The germline CDR1 and CDR2 sequences are SGHDT and YYEEEE. Trimming removed 4 bases from V and 0 bases from J, with 8 bases in between.

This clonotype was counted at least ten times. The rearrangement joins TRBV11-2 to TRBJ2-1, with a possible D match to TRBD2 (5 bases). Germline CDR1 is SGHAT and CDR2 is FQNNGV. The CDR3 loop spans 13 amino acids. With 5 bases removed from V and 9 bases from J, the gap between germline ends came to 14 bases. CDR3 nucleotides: TGTGCCAGCAGCGCCTCACTAGTGATTGAGCAGTTCTTC. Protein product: CASSASLVIEQFF.

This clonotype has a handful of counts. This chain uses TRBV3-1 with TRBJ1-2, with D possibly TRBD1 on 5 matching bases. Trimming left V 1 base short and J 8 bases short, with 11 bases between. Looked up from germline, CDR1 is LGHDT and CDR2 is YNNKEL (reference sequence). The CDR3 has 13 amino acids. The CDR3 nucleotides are TGTGCCAGCAGCCAAGTTGGGGGAACGGGCTACACCTTC. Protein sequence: CASSQVGGTGYTF.

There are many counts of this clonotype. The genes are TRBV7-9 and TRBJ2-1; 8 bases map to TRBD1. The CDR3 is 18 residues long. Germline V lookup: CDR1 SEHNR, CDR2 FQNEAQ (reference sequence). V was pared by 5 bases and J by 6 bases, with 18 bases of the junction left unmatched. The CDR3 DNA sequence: TGTGCCAGCAGCGATAATCGACAGGGGAGTTCCATGGGCAATGAGCAGTTCTTC. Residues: CASSDNRQGSSMGNEQFF.